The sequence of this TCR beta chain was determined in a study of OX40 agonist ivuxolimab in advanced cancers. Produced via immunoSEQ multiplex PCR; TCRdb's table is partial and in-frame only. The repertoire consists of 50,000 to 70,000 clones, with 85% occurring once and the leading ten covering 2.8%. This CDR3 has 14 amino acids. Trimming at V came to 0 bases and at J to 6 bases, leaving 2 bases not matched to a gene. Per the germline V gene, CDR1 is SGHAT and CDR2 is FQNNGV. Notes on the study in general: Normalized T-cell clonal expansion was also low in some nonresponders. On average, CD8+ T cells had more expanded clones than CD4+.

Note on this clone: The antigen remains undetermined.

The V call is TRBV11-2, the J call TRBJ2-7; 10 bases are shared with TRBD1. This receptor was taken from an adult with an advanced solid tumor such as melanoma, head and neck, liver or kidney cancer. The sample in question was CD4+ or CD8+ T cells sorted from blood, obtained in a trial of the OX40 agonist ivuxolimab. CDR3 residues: CASSLEWTGGEQYF. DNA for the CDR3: TGTGCCAGCAGCTTAGAATGGACAGGGGGCGAGCAGTACTTC.